This T cell receptor (beta chain) was documented in a study of T cells in Graves' hyperthyroidism and ophthalmopathy. Germline V gene sequence: CDR1 SGHVS, CDR2 FQNEAQ. Unmatched junction bases numbered 8, after V lost 8 bases and J lost 0 bases. The CDR3 loop spans 16 amino acids. TCR beta CDR3 regions were amplified from RNA transcripts. The HTBI primer set was used in a first-round RT-PCR of the TCR CDR3. TCRdb re-analysed the multiplex PCR reads in MiXCR, keeping a single row per CDR3 protein. The sample includes hundreds of thousands of distinct CDR3 sequences, 40% to 55% seen only once; the top ten take about 8.2%.

This sequence originates from a woman aged 18-29 years with Graves' hyperthyroidism. The specimen was peripheral blood or thyroid tissue (not recorded which). This chain links TRBV7-8 with TRBJ2-5, with 11 nucleotides matching TRBD1. CDR3 in amino acids: CASFPRDRGDQETQYF. The CDR3 DNA reads TGTGCCAGCTTTCCCCGGGACAGGGGGGACCAAGAGACCCAGTACTTC.